These T cell receptor beta chains were read from a single sample in a study of identifying expanded T cells in peripheral blood. TCRdb's table, derived via immunoSEQ multiplex PCR, lists solely in-frame clones and lacks some. The sample lists about 110,000 clones; 88% were seen once. The specimen sequenced was blood. Receptors originate from a person aged 18 to 70 in good health. Each CDR3 is given with its conserved first and last residue. The order of the fields is CDR3 DNA, CDR3 protein, V gene, clone size, D gene, J gene. The D gene is left open where the match is weak. Where a row states a size, it is once, few, many or the class of an expanded clone; other rows omit it.

CDR3 DNA: TGCAGCGTTGAAAGTATACTTCCGGGAACCAACGAGCAGTACTTC
CDR3 protein: CSVESILPGTNEQYF
V gene: TRBV29-1
clone size: once
D gene: NA
J gene: TRBJ2-7

CDR3 DNA: TGTGCCAGTTGCCCTCCGGACAGGAGCTACGAGCAGTACTTC
CDR3 protein: CASCPPDRSYEQYF
V gene: TRBV19
clone size: NA
D gene: TRBD1
J gene: TRBJ2-7

CDR3 DNA: TGTGCCAGCAGCGTAGTAATGTCGGGCAGTGAAGCTTTCTTT
CDR3 protein: CASSVVMSGSEAFF
V gene: TRBV9
clone size: few
D gene: NA
J gene: TRBJ1-1

CDR3 DNA: TGTGCCAGCAGTGAAGGACAGGCTCATCAGCCCCAGCATTTT
CDR3 protein: CASSEGQAHQPQHF
V gene: TRBV28
clone size: NA
D gene: TRBD1
J gene: TRBJ1-5

CDR3 DNA: TGTGCCAGCAGCCCAACTAGCGGACAGCCCACAGATACGCAGTATTTT
CDR3 protein: CASSPTSGQPTDTQYF
V gene: TRBV9
clone size: NA
D gene: TRBD2
J gene: TRBJ2-3

CDR3 DNA: TGTGCCAGCAGCTTAGGGGCAGGGGGATCGAAGACTGAAGCTTTCTTT
CDR3 protein: CASSLGAGGSKTEAFF
V gene: TRBV7-6
clone size: NA
D gene: TRBD1
J gene: TRBJ1-1

CDR3 DNA: TGCGCCAGCAGCCAATGGGGGGGAAAAACCGGGGAGCTGTTTTTT
CDR3 protein: CASSQWGGKTGELFF
V gene: TRBV4-3
clone size: NA
D gene: TRBD2
J gene: TRBJ2-2

CDR3 DNA: TGTGCCAGCGGAGATCGGTCCGGGCGGGGGACAGATACGCAGTATTTT
CDR3 protein: CASGDRSGRGTDTQYF
V gene: TRBV27
clone size: NA
D gene: TRBD2
J gene: TRBJ2-3

CDR3 DNA: TGTGCCAGCATCGGGGCAAGGGGGAACGGGGAGCTGTTTTTT
CDR3 protein: CASIGARGNGELFF
V gene: TRBV6-1
clone size: NA
D gene: NA
J gene: TRBJ2-2

CDR3 DNA: TGCGCCAGCAGTGAGTCGAGCAGGGGTGGGGGCACTGAAGCTTTCTTT
CDR3 protein: CASSESSRGGGTEAFF
V gene: TRBV10-1
clone size: NA
D gene: NA
J gene: TRBJ1-1

CDR3 DNA: TGTGCCAGCAGCTTAGAGACAGGCCCCTATGGCTACACCTTC
CDR3 protein: CASSLETGPYGYTF
V gene: TRBV7-2
clone size: NA
D gene: NA
J gene: TRBJ1-2

CDR3 DNA: TGTGCCTGGAGTCCCCCCGGGCTCACCATGAACACTGAAGCTTTCTTT
CDR3 protein: CAWSPPGLTMNTEAFF
V gene: TRBV30
clone size: few
D gene: NA
J gene: TRBJ1-1

CDR3 DNA: TGCGCCAGCAGCCGCATCTTTAAGGAGACCCAGTACTTC
CDR3 protein: CASSRIFKETQYF
V gene: TRBV4-3
clone size: NA
D gene: NA
J gene: TRBJ2-5

CDR3 DNA: TGCGCCAGCAGCCGGGGGTACCAAGAGACCCAGTACTTC
CDR3 protein: CASSRGYQETQYF
V gene: TRBV5-1
clone size: NA
D gene: NA
J gene: TRBJ2-5

CDR3 DNA: TGTGCCAGCAGGGACACCATCTCCTACGAGCAGTACTTC
CDR3 protein: CASRDTISYEQYF
V gene: TRBV28
clone size: NA
D gene: NA
J gene: TRBJ2-7

CDR3 DNA: TGTGCCACCAGCAGAGATCGGGACAGCTACGAGCAGTACTTC
CDR3 protein: CATSRDRDSYEQYF
V gene: TRBV15
clone size: NA
D gene: TRBD1
J gene: TRBJ2-7

CDR3 DNA: TGTGCCAGCAGCTTGGGGACAGCACACAACTATGGCTACACCTTC
CDR3 protein: CASSLGTAHNYGYTF
V gene: TRBV7-2
clone size: few
D gene: TRBD1
J gene: TRBJ1-2

CDR3 DNA: TGTGCCAGCAGCTCCCGGACAGGGATCTCCTACGAGCAGTACTTC
CDR3 protein: CASSSRTGISYEQYF
V gene: TRBV7-9
clone size: NA
D gene: TRBD1
J gene: TRBJ2-7

CDR3 DNA: TGCGCCAGCAGCTTGGATAGGGGCCGTAGCTCCTACGAGCAGTACTTC
CDR3 protein: CASSLDRGRSSYEQYF
V gene: TRBV5-1
clone size: NA
D gene: NA
J gene: TRBJ2-7

CDR3 DNA: TGTGCCATCAGTGAGACTACAATTACCTACGAGCAGTACTTC
CDR3 protein: CAISETTITYEQYF
V gene: TRBV10-3
clone size: NA
D gene: NA
J gene: TRBJ2-7

CDR3 DNA: TGTGCCAGCAGCTTATTGGGACCGAACACTGAAGCTTTCTTT
CDR3 protein: CASSLLGPNTEAFF
V gene: TRBV7-2
clone size: NA
D gene: NA
J gene: TRBJ1-1

CDR3 DNA: TGTGCCAGCAGCTATCTCCTAGCTTTCGAGACCCAGTACTTC
CDR3 protein: CASSYLLAFETQYF
V gene: TRBV7-2
clone size: NA
D gene: NA
J gene: TRBJ2-5

CDR3 DNA: TGCAGCTCCCCGACTAGCGGCAATTACAATGAGCAGTTCTTC
CDR3 protein: CSSPTSGNYNEQFF
V gene: TRBV29-1
clone size: NA
D gene: TRBD2
J gene: TRBJ2-1

CDR3 DNA: TGTGCCAGCAGTGAAGGGTGGCAGCCCCAGCATTTT
CDR3 protein: CASSEGWQPQHF
V gene: TRBV6-1
clone size: NA
D gene: NA
J gene: TRBJ1-5

CDR3 DNA: TGTGCCAGCAGGGACCTAATGAACACTGAAGCTTTCTTT
CDR3 protein: CASRDLMNTEAFF
V gene: TRBV25-1
clone size: NA
D gene: NA
J gene: TRBJ1-1

CDR3 DNA: TGTGCCAGCGAACGACAGGGGTACAATGAGCAGTTCTTC
CDR3 protein: CASERQGYNEQFF
V gene: TRBV19
clone size: once
D gene: TRBD1
J gene: TRBJ2-1

CDR3 DNA: TGCGCCAGCAGCCCTCTGGAGGGACGGGACAATGAGCAGTTCTTC
CDR3 protein: CASSPLEGRDNEQFF
V gene: TRBV4-1
clone size: once
D gene: NA
J gene: TRBJ2-1

CDR3 DNA: TGTGCCAGCAGCTTAGCATGGGACACTGAAGCTTTCTTT
CDR3 protein: CASSLAWDTEAFF
V gene: TRBV7-2
clone size: NA
D gene: NA
J gene: TRBJ1-1

CDR3 DNA: TGTGCCAGCAGCTCCGCGGGGACAGATACGCAGTATTTT
CDR3 protein: CASSSAGTDTQYF
V gene: TRBV7-9
clone size: NA
D gene: NA
J gene: TRBJ2-3

CDR3 DNA: TGCGCCAGCAGTCGAGGCAGGGGACTGGACGAAAAACTGTTTTTT
CDR3 protein: CASSRGRGLDEKLFF
V gene: TRBV4-3
clone size: NA
D gene: NA
J gene: TRBJ1-4

CDR3 DNA: TGTGCCAGCAGCTTCCCAGGGGTCCGAACAGATACGCAGTATTTT
CDR3 protein: CASSFPGVRTDTQYF
V gene: TRBV7-9
clone size: NA
D gene: NA
J gene: TRBJ2-3

CDR3 DNA: TGTGCCAGCTCACAAGGGACCTCTGGGGCCAACGTCCTGACTTTC
CDR3 protein: CASSQGTSGANVLTF
V gene: TRBV18
clone size: NA
D gene: NA
J gene: TRBJ2-6

CDR3 DNA: TGTGCCAGCAGCACCCGGACGGAGGCTGGAAACACCATATATTTT
CDR3 protein: CASSTRTEAGNTIYF
V gene: TRBV9
clone size: NA
D gene: NA
J gene: TRBJ1-3

CDR3 DNA: TGTGCCAGCAGTGACGGCGGGGGGCCCGATAGGGAGACCCAGTACTTC
CDR3 protein: CASSDGGGPDRETQYF
V gene: TRBV6-1
clone size: NA
D gene: TRBD2
J gene: TRBJ2-5

CDR3 DNA: TGTGCCAGTAGTTACGCGGGACAGGGGGATTCTCAGCCCCAGCATTTT
CDR3 protein: CASSYAGQGDSQPQHF
V gene: TRBV19
clone size: NA
D gene: TRBD1
J gene: TRBJ1-5

CDR3 DNA: TGTGCCAGCACCCGACCGGGACTAGCGGACAATGAGCAGTTCTTC
CDR3 protein: CASTRPGLADNEQFF
V gene: TRBV27
clone size: NA
D gene: TRBD2
J gene: TRBJ2-1

CDR3 DNA: TGTGCCACCCGCAGGGAGGACGAGCAGTACTTC
CDR3 protein: CATRREDEQYF
V gene: TRBV27
clone size: few
D gene: NA
J gene: TRBJ2-7

CDR3 DNA: TGCGCCAGCAGCCAAGATTTGGCTAGCGGGAGGTTCAAAGAGACCCAGTACTTC
CDR3 protein: CASSQDLASGRFKETQYF
V gene: TRBV4-1
clone size: NA
D gene: TRBD2
J gene: TRBJ2-5

CDR3 DNA: TGCGCCAGCAGCCAAGACGGCCGCTCTGGAAACACCATATATTTT
CDR3 protein: CASSQDGRSGNTIYF
V gene: TRBV4-1
clone size: NA
D gene: NA
J gene: TRBJ1-3

CDR3 DNA: TGTGCCAGCAGCTTACAGGGGAGTGTGAACACTGAAGCTTTCTTT
CDR3 protein: CASSLQGSVNTEAFF
V gene: TRBV7-2
clone size: NA
D gene: NA
J gene: TRBJ1-1

CDR3 DNA: TGTGCCAGCAGTCAGAACCAGGGGGCCGTTGAAAAACTGTTTTTT
CDR3 protein: CASSQNQGAVEKLFF
V gene: TRBV6-5
clone size: NA
D gene: TRBD1
J gene: TRBJ1-4

CDR3 DNA: TGTGCCAGTAGTACTACCGAGGGGGACGAGCAGTACTTC
CDR3 protein: CASSTTEGDEQYF
V gene: TRBV19
clone size: NA
D gene: NA
J gene: TRBJ2-7

CDR3 DNA: TGTGCCAGCTCACTGGACGGGACTCAGGACACTGAAGCTTTCTTT
CDR3 protein: CASSLDGTQDTEAFF
V gene: TRBV18
clone size: once
D gene: NA
J gene: TRBJ1-1